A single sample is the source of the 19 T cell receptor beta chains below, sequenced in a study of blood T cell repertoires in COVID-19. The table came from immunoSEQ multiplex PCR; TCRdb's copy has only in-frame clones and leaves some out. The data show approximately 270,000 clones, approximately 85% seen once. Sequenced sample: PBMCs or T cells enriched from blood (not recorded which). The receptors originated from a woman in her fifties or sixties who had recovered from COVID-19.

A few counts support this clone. The DNA for the CDR3 is TGCGCCAGCAGCTTGGCCGGGGAGACTCGGGCTAACTATGGCTACACCTTC. This codes for CASSLAGETRANYGYTF. The chain employs TRBV5-1 and TRBJ1-2; D remains unclear. The ends were cut back, 0 bases at V and 0 bases at J, with 15 bases in the middle. Germline CDR1 SGHRS, CDR2 YFSETQ. The CDR3 totals 17 residues.

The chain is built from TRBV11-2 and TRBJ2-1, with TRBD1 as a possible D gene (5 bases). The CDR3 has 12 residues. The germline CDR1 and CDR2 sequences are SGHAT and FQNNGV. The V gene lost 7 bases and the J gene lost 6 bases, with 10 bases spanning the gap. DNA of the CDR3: TGTGCCAGCACCCCGACAGTCAATGAGCAGTTCTTC. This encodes CASTPTVNEQFF.

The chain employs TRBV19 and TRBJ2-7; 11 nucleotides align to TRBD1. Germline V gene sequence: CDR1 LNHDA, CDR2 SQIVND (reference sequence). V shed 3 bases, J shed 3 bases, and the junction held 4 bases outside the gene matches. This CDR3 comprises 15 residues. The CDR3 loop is CASSITGTGGYEQYF. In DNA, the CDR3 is TGTGCCAGTAGTATCACCGGGACAGGGGGCTACGAGCAGTACTTC. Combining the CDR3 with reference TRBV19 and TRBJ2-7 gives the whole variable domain DGGITQSPKYLFRKEGQNVTLSCEQNLNHDAMYWYRQDPGQGLRLIYYSQIVNDFQKGDIAEGYSVSREKKESFPLTVTSAQKNPTAFYLCASSITGTGGYEQYFGPGTRLTVT.

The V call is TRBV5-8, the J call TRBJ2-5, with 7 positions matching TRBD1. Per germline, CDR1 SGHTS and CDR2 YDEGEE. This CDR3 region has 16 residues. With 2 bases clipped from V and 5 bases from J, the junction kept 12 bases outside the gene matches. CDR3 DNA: TGTGCCAGCAGCTTTCGAGGGGGCGCCGGTATTGAGACCCAGTACTTC. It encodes CASSFRGGAGIETQYF.

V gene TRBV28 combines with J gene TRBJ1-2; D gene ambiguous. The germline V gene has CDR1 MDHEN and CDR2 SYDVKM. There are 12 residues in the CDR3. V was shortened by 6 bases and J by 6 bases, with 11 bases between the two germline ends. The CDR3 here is CASRHAVNGYTF. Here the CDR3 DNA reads TGTGCCAGCAGACACGCCGTCAATGGCTACACCTTC.

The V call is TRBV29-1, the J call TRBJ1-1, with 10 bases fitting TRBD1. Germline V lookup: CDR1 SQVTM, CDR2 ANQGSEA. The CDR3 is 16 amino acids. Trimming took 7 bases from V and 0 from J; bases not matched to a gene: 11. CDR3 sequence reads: CSAGQGTPAMNTEAFF. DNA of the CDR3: TGCAGCGCGGGACAGGGGACCCCGGCGATGAACACTGAAGCTTTCTTT.

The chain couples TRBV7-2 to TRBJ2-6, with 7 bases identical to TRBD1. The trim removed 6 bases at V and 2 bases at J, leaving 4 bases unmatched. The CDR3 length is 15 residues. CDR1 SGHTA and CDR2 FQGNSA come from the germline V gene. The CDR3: CASRTDRAGANVLTF. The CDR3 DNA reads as TGTGCCAGCAGAACCGACAGGGCTGGGGCCAACGTCCTGACTTTC.

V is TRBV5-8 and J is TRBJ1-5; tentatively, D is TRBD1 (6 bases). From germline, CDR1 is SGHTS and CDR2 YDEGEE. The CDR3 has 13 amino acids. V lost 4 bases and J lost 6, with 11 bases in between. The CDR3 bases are TGTGCCAGCAGCAGGGGGGGCTCTCAGCCCCAGCATTTT. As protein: CASSRGGSQPQHF.

CDR3 protein: CATSDRGHGNTIYF. CDR3 in DNA: TGTGCCACCTCGGACAGGGGGCATGGAAACACCATATATTTT. The chain joins TRBV6-5 to TRBJ1-3; 11 bases line up with TRBD1. From germline, CDR1 is MNHEY and CDR2 SVGAGI. The CDR3 is 14 residues long. V shed 10 bases and J 3 bases; nucleotides not matched to a gene: 5.

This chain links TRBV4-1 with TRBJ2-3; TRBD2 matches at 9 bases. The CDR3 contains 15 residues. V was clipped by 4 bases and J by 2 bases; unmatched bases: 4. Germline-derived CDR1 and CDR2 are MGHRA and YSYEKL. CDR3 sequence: CASSRGLAVTDTQYF. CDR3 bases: TGCGCCAGCAGCCGGGGACTAGCCGTCACAGATACGCAGTATTTT.

The CDR3 DNA sequence: TGTGCCAGCAGCCCGGGACTAGCGGATTACAATGAGCAGTTCTTC. It codes for CASSPGLADYNEQFF. The chain joins TRBV5-5 to TRBJ2-1; 11 nucleotides align to TRBD2. CDR1 is SGHKS, CDR2 YYEKEE, per germline (reference sequence). V lost 4 bases to trimming and J lost 4 bases; unmatched junction nucleotides: 4. This CDR3 is built from 15 residues.

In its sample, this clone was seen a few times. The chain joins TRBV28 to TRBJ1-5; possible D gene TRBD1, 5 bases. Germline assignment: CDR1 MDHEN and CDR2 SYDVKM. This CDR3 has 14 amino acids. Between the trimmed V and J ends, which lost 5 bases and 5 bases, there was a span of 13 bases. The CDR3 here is CASSLGTLDQPQHF. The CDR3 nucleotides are TGTGCCAGCAGTCTCGGGACTCTCGATCAGCCCCAGCATTTT.

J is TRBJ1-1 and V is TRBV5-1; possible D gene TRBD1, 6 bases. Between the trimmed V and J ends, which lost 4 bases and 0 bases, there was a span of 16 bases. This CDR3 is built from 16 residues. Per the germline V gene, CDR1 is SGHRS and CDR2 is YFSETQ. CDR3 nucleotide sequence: TGCGCCAGCAGCCCGAACCCCCAGGGGTTGAACACTGAAGCTTTCTTT. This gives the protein CASSPNPQGLNTEAFF.

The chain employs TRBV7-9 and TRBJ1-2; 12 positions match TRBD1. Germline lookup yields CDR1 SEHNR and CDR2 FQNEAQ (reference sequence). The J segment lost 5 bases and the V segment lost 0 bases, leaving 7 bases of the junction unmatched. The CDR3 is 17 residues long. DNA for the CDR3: TGTGCCAGCAGCTTAGCGGGACAGGGGGCGAGTATGTATGGCTACACCTTC. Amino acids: CASSLAGQGASMYGYTF.

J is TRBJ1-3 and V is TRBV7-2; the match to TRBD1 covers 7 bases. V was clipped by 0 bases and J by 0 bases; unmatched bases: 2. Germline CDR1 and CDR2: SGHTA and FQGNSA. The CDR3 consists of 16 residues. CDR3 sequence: CASSLAGGPSGNTIYF. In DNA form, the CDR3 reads TGTGCCAGCAGCTTAGCAGGGGGCCCCTCTGGAAACACCATATATTTT. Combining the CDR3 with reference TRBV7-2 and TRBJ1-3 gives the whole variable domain GAGVSQSPSNKVTEKGKDVELRCDPISGHTALYWYRQSLGQGLEFLIYFQGNSAPDKSGLPSDRFSAERTGGSVSTLTIQRTQQEDSAVYLCASSLAGGPSGNTIYFGEGSWLTVV.

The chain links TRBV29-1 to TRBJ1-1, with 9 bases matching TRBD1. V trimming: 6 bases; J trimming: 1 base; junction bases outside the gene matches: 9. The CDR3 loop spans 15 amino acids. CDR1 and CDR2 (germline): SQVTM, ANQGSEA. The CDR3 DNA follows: TGCAGCGTCCGTACAGGGGGCCGGGCGAACACTGAAGCTTTCTTT. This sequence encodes CSVRTGGRANTEAFF. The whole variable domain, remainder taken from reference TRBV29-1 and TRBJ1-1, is SAVISQKPSRDICQRGTSLTIQCQVDSQVTMMFWYRQQPGQSLTLIATANQGSEATYESGFVIDKFPISRPNLTFSTLTVSNMSPEDSSIYLCSVRTGGRANTEAFFGQGTRLTVV.

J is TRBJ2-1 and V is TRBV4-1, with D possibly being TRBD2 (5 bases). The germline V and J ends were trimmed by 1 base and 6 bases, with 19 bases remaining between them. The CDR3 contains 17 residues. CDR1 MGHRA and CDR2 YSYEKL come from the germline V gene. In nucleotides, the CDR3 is TGCGCCAGCAGCCAAGGCCGCCCGCTTCAACGGGGCAATGAGCAGTTCTTC. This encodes CASSQGRPLQRGNEQFF.

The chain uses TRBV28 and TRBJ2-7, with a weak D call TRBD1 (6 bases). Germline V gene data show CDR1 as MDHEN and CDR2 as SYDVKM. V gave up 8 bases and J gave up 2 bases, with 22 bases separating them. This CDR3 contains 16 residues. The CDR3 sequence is CASRTRPGHRPYEQYF. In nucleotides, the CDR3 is TGTGCCAGCCGCACTCGGCCGGGACACCGCCCCTACGAGCAGTACTTC.

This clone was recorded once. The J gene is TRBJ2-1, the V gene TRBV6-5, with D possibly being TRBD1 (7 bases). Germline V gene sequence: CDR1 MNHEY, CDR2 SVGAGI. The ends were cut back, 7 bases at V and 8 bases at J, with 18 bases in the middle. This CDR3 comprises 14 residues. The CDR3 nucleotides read TGTGCCAGCAACCCAGGGGGAGGAAGTGATGAGCAGTTCTTC. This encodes CASNPGGGSDEQFF.